The 10 T cell receptor beta chains below come from one sample, sequenced in a study of blood T cell repertoires in COVID-19. Sequenced by immunoSEQ multiplex PCR; TCRdb stores in-frame clones only, minus some. The profile shows roughly 570,000 clones, approximately 88% of them singletons. The sample was peripheral blood. These receptors originate from a woman between 45 and 60 years old with COVID-19, enrolled during active disease.

The chain has TRBV28 and TRBJ2-1, with a weak D call TRBD2 (7 bases). This CDR3 spans 14 amino acids. Germline CDR1 and CDR2: MDHEN and SYDVKM. Trimming removed 3 bases at V and 7 bases at J, with 13 bases between. CDR3 protein: CASSLGGRDNEQFF. In nucleotides, the CDR3 is TGTGCCAGCAGTTTGGGGGGGCGTGATAATGAGCAGTTCTTC.

The rearrangement links TRBV3-1 (or the pseudogene TRBV3-2) to TRBJ1-2; 7 bases fit TRBD1. The CDR3 is 14 residues long. Germline V gene lookup returns CDR1 LGHDT and CDR2 YNNKEL (reference sequence). Trimming took 9 bases from V and 5 from J; bases not matched to a gene: 12. The CDR3 region has the DNA TGTGCCAGTTTAAACAGGGGCGCCCCGTATGGCTACACCTTC. Protein sequence: CASLNRGAPYGYTF.

The genes are TRBV5-1 and TRBJ2-3; D may be TRBD1 (6 bases). CDR3 length: 13 residues. Trimming left V 6 bases short and J 7 bases short, with 15 bases between. Germline V lookup: CDR1 SGHRS, CDR2 YFSETQ. The CDR3 sequence is CASNHRDVNTQYF. The CDR3 nucleotides read TGCGCCAGCAACCACAGGGATGTGAATACGCAGTATTTT.

V is TRBV19 and J is TRBJ1-2; 7 bases line up with TRBD1. After removal of 8 bases from V and 6 bases from J, the junction contained 3 bases not matched to a gene. Germline loops: CDR1 LNHDA, CDR2 SQIVND (reference sequence). This CDR3 comprises 11 residues. The CDR3 sequence is CASSTGNGYTF. DNA for the CDR3: TGTGCCAGTTCGACAGGGAATGGCTACACCTTC.

This clone was seen just once. This chain uses TRBV2 with TRBJ1-2; D might be TRBD1 (5 bases). V lost 6 bases and J lost 7, with 15 bases in between. This CDR3 is built from 13 residues. Germline V gene sequence: CDR1 SNHLY, CDR2 FYNNEI. CDR3 loop: CASSRRDPSGYTF. CDR3 bases: TGTGCCAGCAGCCGGAGGGACCCCTCTGGCTACACCTTC.

The rearrangement links TRBV28 to TRBJ2-1; 10 nucleotides align to TRBD1. This CDR3 has 14 amino acids. The germline CDR1 and CDR2 sequences are MDHEN and SYDVKM. V lost 3 bases to trimming and J lost 6 bases; unmatched junction nucleotides: 2. This CDR3 reads CASSFRDRGNEQFF. The CDR3 bases are TGTGCCAGCAGTTTTCGGGACAGGGGCAATGAGCAGTTCTTC. The full variable domain, its missing parts supplied by reference TRBV28 and TRBJ2-1, is DVKVTQSSRYLVKRTGEKVFLECVQDMDHENMFWYRQDPGLGLRLIYFSYDVKMKEKGDIPEGYSVSREKKERFSLILESASTNQTSMYLCASSFRDRGNEQFFGPGTRLTVL.

This chain links TRBV7-2 with TRBJ1-6; D is perhaps TRBD1 (5 bases). The CDR3 sequence is 14 residues long. Germline assignment: CDR1 SGHTA and CDR2 FQGNSA. Trimming removed 5 bases at V and 9 bases at J, with 14 bases between. CDR3 residues: CASSAGTLGSPLHF. The CDR3 nucleotides read TGTGCCAGCAGCGCTGGGACTCTGGGTTCACCCCTCCACTTT.

The rearrangement links TRBV5-1 to TRBJ2-4; 13 bases agree with TRBD2. The germline V gene encodes CDR1 SGHRS and CDR2 YFSETQ. This CDR3 contains 19 residues. The ends lost 4 bases at V and 6 bases at J; junction bases unmatched: 16. In DNA form, the CDR3 reads TGCGCCAGCAGCCGCCGACTAGCGGGGGGCCCCGGGGGTGGAAACATTCAGTACTTC. This translates into CASSRRLAGGPGGGNIQYF.

The V and J genes are TRBV5-1 and TRBJ1-2; D remains unclear. CDR3 length equals 16 residues. V was trimmed by 3 bases and J by 3 bases, leaving 18 bases between them. Looked up from germline, CDR1 is SGHRS and CDR2 is YFSETQ. In DNA form, the CDR3 reads TGCGCCAGCAGCTCCCGACCCCGGGTTAGTGACTATGGCTACACCTTC. Translated, it gives CASSSRPRVSDYGYTF.

This clone was detected once. The V call is TRBV10-3, the J call TRBJ1-2; TRBD1 agrees at 7 bases. The CDR3 is made up of 15 amino acids. The V and J ends lost 10 bases and 4 bases, in that order; junction bases with no gene match: 15. CDR1 and CDR2 from the germline V gene are ENHRY and SYGVKD. CDR3 coding DNA: TGTGCCACCCAAGGGTCCGGCAGGGGGTCCTATGGCTACACCTTC. Translation gives CATQGSGRGSYGYTF.